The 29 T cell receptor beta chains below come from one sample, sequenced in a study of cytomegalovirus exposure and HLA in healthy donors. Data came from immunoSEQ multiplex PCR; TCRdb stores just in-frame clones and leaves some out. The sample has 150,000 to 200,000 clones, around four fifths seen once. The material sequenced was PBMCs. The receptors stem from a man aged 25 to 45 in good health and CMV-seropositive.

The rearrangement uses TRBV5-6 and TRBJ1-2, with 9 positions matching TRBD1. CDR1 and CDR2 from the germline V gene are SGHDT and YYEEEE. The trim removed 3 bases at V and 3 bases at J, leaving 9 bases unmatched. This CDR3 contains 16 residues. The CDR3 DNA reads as TGTGCCAGCAGCTCTTATACAGGGGGCGTTTACTATGGCTACACCTTC. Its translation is CASSSYTGGVYYGYTF.

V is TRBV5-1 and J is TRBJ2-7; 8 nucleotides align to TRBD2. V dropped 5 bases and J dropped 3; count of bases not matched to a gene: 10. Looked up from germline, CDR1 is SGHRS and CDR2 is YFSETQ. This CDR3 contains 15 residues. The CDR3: CASRVGGASFYEQYF. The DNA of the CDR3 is TGCGCCAGCAGGGTCGGGGGGGCCTCTTTCTACGAGCAGTACTTC.

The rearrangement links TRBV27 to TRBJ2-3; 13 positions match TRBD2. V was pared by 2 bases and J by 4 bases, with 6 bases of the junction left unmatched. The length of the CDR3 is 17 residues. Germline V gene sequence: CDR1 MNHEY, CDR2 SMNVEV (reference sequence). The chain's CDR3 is CASSLQGLAGAPDTQYF. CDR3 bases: TGTGCCAGCAGTTTACAAGGACTAGCGGGGGCCCCAGATACGCAGTATTTT.

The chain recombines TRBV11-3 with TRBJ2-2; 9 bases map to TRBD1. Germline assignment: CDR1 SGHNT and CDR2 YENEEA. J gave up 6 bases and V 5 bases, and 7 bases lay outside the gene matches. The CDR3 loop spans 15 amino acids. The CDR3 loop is CASSPYRDRAGELFF. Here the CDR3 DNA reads TGTGCCAGCAGCCCTTACCGGGACAGGGCCGGGGAGCTGTTTTTT.

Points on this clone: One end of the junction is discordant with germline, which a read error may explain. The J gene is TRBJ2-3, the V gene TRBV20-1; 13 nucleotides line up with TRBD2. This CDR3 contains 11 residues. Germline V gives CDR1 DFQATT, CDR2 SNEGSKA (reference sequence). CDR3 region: CSARGGLAGHF. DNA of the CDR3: TGCAGTGCTAGAGGGGGACTAGCGGGGCATTTT.

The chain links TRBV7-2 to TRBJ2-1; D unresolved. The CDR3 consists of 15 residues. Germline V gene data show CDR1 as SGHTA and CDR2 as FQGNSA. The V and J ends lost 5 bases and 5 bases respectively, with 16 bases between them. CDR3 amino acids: CASSPRPSRDNEQFF. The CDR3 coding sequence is TGTGCCAGCAGCCCACGGCCCAGCCGGGACAATGAGCAGTTCTTC.

CDR3 in DNA: TGTGCCCGGGGAGGCCCTGAGGAGACCCAGTACTTC. This codes for CARGGPEETQYF. V gene TRBV7-9 combines with J gene TRBJ2-5; TRBD2 is a possible D gene (6 bases). Per germline, CDR1 SEHNR and CDR2 FQNEAQ (reference sequence). The CDR3 totals 12 residues. Trimming stripped 11 bases from V and 5 bases from J, with 15 bases between.

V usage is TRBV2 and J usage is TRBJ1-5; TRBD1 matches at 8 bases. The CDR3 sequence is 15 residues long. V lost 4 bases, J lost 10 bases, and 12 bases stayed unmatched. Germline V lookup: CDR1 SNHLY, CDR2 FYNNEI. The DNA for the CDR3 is TGTGCCAGCAGTGGTGGGCAGGGGGCAAAAGATCCCCAGCATTTT. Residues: CASSGGQGAKDPQHF.

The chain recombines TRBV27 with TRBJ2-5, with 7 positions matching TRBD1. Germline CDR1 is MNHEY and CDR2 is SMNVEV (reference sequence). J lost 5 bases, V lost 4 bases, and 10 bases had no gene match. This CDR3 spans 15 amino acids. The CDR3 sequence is CASSSGQLWLETQYF. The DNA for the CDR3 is TGTGCCAGCAGTTCGGGACAGTTGTGGCTCGAGACCCAGTACTTC.

This chain's CDR3 is CASSQDRRGGQPGELFF. CDR3 nucleotides: TGCGCCAGCAGCCAAGATCGGCGGGGGGGCCAACCCGGGGAGCTGTTTTTT. V and J are TRBV4-3 and TRBJ2-2; TRBD2 matches at 9 bases. Losses at the gene ends were 0 bases for V and 6 bases for J; bases not matched to a gene: 8. In germline, CDR1 is LGHNA, CDR2 YSLEER. The CDR3 covers 17 residues.

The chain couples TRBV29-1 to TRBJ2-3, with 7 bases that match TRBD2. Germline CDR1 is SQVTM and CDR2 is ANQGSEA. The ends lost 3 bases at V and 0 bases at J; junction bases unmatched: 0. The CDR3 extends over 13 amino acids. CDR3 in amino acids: CSVEGGSTDTQYF. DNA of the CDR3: TGCAGCGTTGAGGGGGGGAGCACAGATACGCAGTATTTT.

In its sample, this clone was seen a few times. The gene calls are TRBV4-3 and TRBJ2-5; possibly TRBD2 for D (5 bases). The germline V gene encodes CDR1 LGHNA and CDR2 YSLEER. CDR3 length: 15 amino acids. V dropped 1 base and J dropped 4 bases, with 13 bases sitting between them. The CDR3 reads CASSQGPGEGETQYF. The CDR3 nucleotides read TGCGCCAGCAGCCAAGGCCCCGGTGAGGGAGAGACCCAGTACTTC.

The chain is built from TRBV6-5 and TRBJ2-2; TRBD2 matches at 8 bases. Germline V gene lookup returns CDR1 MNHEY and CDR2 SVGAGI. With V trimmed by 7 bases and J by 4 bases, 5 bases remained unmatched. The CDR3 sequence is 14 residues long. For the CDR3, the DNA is TGTGCCAGCAACACCGGACTAGCCACCGGGGAGCTGTTTTTT. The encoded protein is CASNTGLATGELFF.

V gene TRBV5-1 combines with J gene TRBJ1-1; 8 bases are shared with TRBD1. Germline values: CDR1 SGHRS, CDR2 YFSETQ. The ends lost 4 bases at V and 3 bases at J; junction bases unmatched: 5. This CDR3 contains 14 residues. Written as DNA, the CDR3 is TGCGCCAGCAGCGTGACAGGGGCGCACACTGAAGCTTTCTTT. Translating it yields CASSVTGAHTEAFF.

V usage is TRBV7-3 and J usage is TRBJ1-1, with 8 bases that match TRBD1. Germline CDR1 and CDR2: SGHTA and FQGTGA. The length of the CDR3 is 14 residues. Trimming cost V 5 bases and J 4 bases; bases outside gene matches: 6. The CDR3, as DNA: TGTGCCAGCAGCAGCCAGGGGGCGTTCACTGAAGCTTTCTTT. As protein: CASSSQGAFTEAFF.

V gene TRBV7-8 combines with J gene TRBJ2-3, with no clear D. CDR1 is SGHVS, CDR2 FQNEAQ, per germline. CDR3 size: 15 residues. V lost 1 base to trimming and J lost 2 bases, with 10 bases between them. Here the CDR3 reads CASSLGARPTDTQYF. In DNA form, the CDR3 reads TGTGCCAGCAGCTTAGGGGCGAGACCCACAGATACGCAGTATTTT.

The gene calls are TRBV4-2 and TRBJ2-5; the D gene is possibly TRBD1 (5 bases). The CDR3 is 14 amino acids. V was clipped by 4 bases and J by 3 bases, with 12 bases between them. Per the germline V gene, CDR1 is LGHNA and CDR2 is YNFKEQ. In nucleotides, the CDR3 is TGTGCCAGCAGCCTACCAGGGAATAAAGAGACCCAGTACTTC. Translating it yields CASSLPGNKETQYF.

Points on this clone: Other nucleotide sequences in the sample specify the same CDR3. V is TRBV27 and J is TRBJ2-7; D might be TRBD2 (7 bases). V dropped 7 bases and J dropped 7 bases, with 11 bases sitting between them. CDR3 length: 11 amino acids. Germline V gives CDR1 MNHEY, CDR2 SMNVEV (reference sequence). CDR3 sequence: CASTGGREQYF. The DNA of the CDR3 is TGTGCCAGCACCGGGGGGCGGGAGCAGTACTTC.

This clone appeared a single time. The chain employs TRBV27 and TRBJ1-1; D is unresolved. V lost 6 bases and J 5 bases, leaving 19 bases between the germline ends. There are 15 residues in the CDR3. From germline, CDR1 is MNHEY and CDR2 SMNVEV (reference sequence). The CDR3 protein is CASSPNYGRETEAFF. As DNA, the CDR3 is TGTGCCAGCAGCCCGAATTACGGGAGAGAGACTGAAGCTTTCTTT.

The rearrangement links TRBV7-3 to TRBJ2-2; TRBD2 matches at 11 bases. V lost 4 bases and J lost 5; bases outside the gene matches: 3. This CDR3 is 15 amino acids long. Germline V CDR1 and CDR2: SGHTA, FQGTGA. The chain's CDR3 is CASSSGTSGTGELFF. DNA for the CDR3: TGTGCCAGCAGCTCCGGGACTAGCGGTACCGGGGAGCTGTTTTTT.

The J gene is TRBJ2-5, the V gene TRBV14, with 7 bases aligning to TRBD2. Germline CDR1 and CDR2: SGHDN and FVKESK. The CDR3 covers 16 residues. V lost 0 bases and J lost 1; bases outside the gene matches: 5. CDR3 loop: CASSQDRGLPQETQYF. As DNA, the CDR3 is TGTGCCAGCAGCCAAGATCGGGGACTACCCCAAGAGACCCAGTACTTC.

Written as DNA, the CDR3 is TGCGCCAGCAGCGCCTGGGACAGGGGGGGATACGAGCAGTACTTC. Translated, it gives CASSAWDRGGYEQYF. The J gene is TRBJ2-7, the V gene TRBV4-3, with 11 bases identical to TRBD1. This CDR3 contains 15 residues. Trimming at V came to 5 bases and at J to 4 bases, leaving 7 bases not matched to a gene. The germline V gene encodes CDR1 LGHNA and CDR2 YSLEER.

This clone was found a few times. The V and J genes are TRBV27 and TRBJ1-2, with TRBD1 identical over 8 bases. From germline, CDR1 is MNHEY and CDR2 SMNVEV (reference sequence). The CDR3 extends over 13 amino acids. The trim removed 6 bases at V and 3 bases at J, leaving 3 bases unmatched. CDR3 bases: TGTGCCAGCAGGACAGGGGATTACTATGGCTACACCTTC. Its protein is CASRTGDYYGYTF.

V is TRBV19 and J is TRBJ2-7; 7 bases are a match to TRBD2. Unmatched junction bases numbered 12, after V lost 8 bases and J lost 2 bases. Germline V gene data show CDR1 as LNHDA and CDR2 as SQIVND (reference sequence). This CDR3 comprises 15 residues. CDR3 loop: CASWGGDIAPYEQYF. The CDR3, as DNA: TGTGCCAGTTGGGGGGGGGATATTGCCCCCTACGAGCAGTACTTC.

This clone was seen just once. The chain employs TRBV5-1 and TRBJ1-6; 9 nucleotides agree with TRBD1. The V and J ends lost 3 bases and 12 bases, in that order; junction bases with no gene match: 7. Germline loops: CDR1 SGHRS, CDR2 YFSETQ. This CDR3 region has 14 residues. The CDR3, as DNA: TGCGCCAGCAGCTCGCCGGGACAGGGCTTACCCCTCCACTTT. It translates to CASSSPGQGLPLHF.

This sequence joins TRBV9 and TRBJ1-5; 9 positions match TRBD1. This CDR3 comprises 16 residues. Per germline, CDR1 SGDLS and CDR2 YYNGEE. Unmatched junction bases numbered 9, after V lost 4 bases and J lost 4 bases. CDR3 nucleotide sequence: TGTGCCAGCAGCCTCTACCGGGACAGGGATAATCAGCCCCAGCATTTT. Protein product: CASSLYRDRDNQPQHF.

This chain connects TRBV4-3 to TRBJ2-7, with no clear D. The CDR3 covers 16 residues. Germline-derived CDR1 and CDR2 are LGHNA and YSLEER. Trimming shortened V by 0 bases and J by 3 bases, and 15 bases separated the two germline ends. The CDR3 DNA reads TGCGCCAGCAGCCAAGAATATGTAACTGCCTACTACGAGCAGTACTTC. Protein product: CASSQEYVTAYYEQYF.

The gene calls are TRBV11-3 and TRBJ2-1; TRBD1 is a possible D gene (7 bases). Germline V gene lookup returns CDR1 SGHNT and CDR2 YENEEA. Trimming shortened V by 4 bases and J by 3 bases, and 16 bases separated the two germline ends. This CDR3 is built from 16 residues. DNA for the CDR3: TGTGCCAGCAGCTGGGGCGGGACAGCGAACTACAATGAGCAGTTCTTC. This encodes CASSWGGTANYNEQFF.

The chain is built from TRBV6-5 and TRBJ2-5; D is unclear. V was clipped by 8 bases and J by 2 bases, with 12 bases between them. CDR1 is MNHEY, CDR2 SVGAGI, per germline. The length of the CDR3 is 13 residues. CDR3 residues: CASSSTEQETQYF. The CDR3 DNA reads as TGTGCCAGCTCTTCGACTGAGCAAGAGACCCAGTACTTC.